The source of this T cell receptor (beta chain) is a study of blood T cell repertoires in COVID-19. On the study more broadly: Samples representing acute and convalescent COVID-19 were sourced from the United States, Italy and Spain. Nucleic acid was either cDNA or gDNA, and it came from T cells, B-cell-depleted T cells, or PBMCs.

Original data processing: Reference gene primer amplification yielded estimated nucleated cell counts. Repertoires were generated with immunoSEQ multiplex PCR, while TCRdb's copy carries only in-frame clones and drops some. From that table come the V and J calls and clone size; the DNA was used to work out D and trimming. The sample records over 250,000 clones, approximately 84% being singletons. Patients at the Seattle site were enrolled during active infection and followed longitudinally. This CDR3 has 19 residues. V lost 3 bases and J lost 4; bases outside the gene matches: 18. Germline V CDR1 and CDR2: LNHDA, SQIVND (reference sequence).

The sample taken for sequencing was peripheral blood. The V gene is TRBV19, the J gene TRBJ2-3; 8 bases agree with TRBD1. The clonotype originates from a human donor with COVID-19, enrolled during active disease. The donor label of this sample is uncertain. CDR3 region: CASSIPVGYLGQAADTQYF. The CDR3 bases are TGTGCCAGTAGTATCCCTGTGGGGTACTTGGGACAGGCGGCAGATACGCAGTATTTT. Drawing the rest from reference TRBV19 and TRBJ2-3, the complete variable domain is DGGITQSPKYLFRKEGQNVTLSCEQNLNHDAMYWYRQDPGQGLRLIYYSQIVNDFQKGDIAEGYSVSREKKESFPLTVTSAQKNPTAFYLCASSIPVGYLGQAADTQYFGPGTRLTVL.